The rows below give T cell receptor beta chains drawn from one sample of a study of blood T cell repertoires in COVID-19. Clones were sequenced by immunoSEQ multiplex PCR, and TCRdb holds only the in-frame ones, with some missing. The sample has about 100,000 clones, 80% to 95% seen once; the top ten hold about 2.2%. Sequencing used peripheral blood. The receptors shown here come from a man aged 45-65 years with active COVID-19. CDR3s include the opening cysteine and the closing phenylalanine or tryptophan. A D gene is named only where the DNA matches it firmly. Clone size is not always given. Where it is, it says once, few, many or a class for expanded clones.

length | J | V | D | size | CDR3 | DNA
14 | TRBJ2-5 | TRBV25-1 | NA | NA | CASSGQRLTETQYF | TGTGCCAGCAGTGGTCAGCGGTTAACAGAGACCCAGTACTTC
15 | TRBJ2-1 | TRBV7-2 | TRBD1 | NA | CASSSQGSSYNEQFF | TGTGCCAGCAGCTCACAGGGGAGCTCCTACAATGAGCAGTTCTTC
12 | TRBJ1-1 | TRBV2 | NA | NA | CASSVRTPEAFF | TGTGCCAGCAGTGTGCGGACACCTGAAGCTTTCTTT
15 | TRBJ2-1 | TRBV7-9 | TRBD2 | NA | CASSFRRGGGDEQFF | TGTGCCAGCAGCTTTCGCCGCGGGGGGGGCGATGAGCAGTTCTTC
14 | TRBJ2-2 | TRBV19 | NA | NA | CASSGKANTGELFF | TGTGCCAGTAGCGGGAAGGCTAACACCGGGGAGCTGTTTTTT
16 | TRBJ1-2 | TRBV3-1/TRBV3-2 | NA | NA | CASSQFDRPANYGYTF | TGTGCCAGCAGCCAATTTGACAGGCCCGCTAACTATGGCTACACCTTC
14 | TRBJ1-2 | TRBV7-9 | NA | NA | CASTSPREADGYTF | TGTGCCAGCACCTCACCTAGGGAGGCGGATGGCTACACCTTC
16 | TRBJ1-1 | TRBV15 | NA | NA | CATSPGGTRRNTEAFF | TGTGCCACCAGCCCTGGCGGGACGAGGCGGAACACTGAAGCTTTCTTT
16 | TRBJ2-6 | TRBV10-3 | NA | NA | CAISVGKSAGANVLTF | TGTGCCATCAGTGTTGGCAAGTCAGCTGGGGCCAACGTCCTGACTTTC
15 | TRBJ2-7 | TRBV6-5 | NA | once | CASSYSSGPKREQYF | TGTGCCAGCAGTTACTCTTCAGGGCCTAAGAGAGAGCAGTACTTC
14 | TRBJ2-1 | TRBV11-2 | NA | NA | CASSLGVAVNEQFF | TGTGCCAGCAGCTTAGGGGTAGCGGTAAATGAGCAGTTCTTC
16 | TRBJ2-1 | TRBV3-1/TRBV3-2 | TRBD2 | NA | CASSQRTSGLYNEQFF | TGTGCCAGCAGCCAGAGGACTAGCGGTCTCTACAATGAGCAGTTCTTC
15 | TRBJ1-3 | TRBV29-1 | NA | NA | CSVESGRASGNTIYF | TGCAGCGTTGAATCGGGCAGGGCGTCTGGAAACACCATATATTTT
15 | TRBJ2-3 | TRBV19 | TRBD2 | NA | CASSGLAGGTDTQYF | TGTGCCAGTAGCGGACTAGCGGGGGGCACAGATACGCAGTATTTT
18 | TRBJ2-1 | TRBV5-6 | TRBD2 | NA | CASSSREASQFSYNEQFF | TGTGCCAGCAGCTCCCGGGAGGCCAGTCAGTTCTCCTACAATGAGCAGTTCTTC
13 | TRBJ1-2 | TRBV9 | NA | NA | CASSRGGMYGYTF | TGTGCCAGCAGCCGGGGGGGAATGTATGGCTACACCTTC
16 | TRBJ1-5 | TRBV7-9 | NA | NA | CASSPDGGPSNQPQHF | TGTGCCAGCAGCCCAGATGGAGGACCAAGCAATCAGCCCCAGCATTTT
16 | TRBJ1-1 | TRBV7-2 | NA | NA | CASSPDSPRINTEAFF | TGTGCCAGCAGCCCAGACAGCCCACGTATAAACACTGAAGCTTTCTTT
14 | TRBJ1-1 | TRBV6-6 | NA | NA | CASIREGMNTEAFF | TGTGCCAGCATTAGGGAGGGGATGAACACTGAAGCTTTCTTT
12 | TRBJ2-5 | TRBV5-8 | NA | NA | CASSLGAETQYF | TGTGCCAGCAGCTTGGGGGCCGAGACCCAGTACTTC
15 | TRBJ2-4 | TRBV27 | NA | NA | CASSPSTRGENIQYF | TGTGCCAGCAGTCCTTCGACTCGCGGGGAAAACATTCAGTACTTC
12 | TRBJ1-2 | TRBV10-3 | NA | NA | CAISVPRGGYTF | TGTGCCATCAGTGTGCCCCGGGGGGGCTACACCTTC
17 | TRBJ1-6 | TRBV14 | NA | NA | CASSQDVTQRGNSPLHF | TGTGCCAGCAGCCAAGATGTAACCCAGCGGGGAAATTCACCCCTCCACTTT
15 | TRBJ1-2 | TRBV19 | TRBD1 | NA | CASRWGTGWNYGYTF | TGTGCCAGTAGATGGGGGACAGGCTGGAACTATGGCTACACCTTC
13 | TRBJ2-1 | TRBV12-3/TRBV12-4 | TRBD2 | few | CASTSGLHNEQFF | TGTGCCAGCACCTCGGGACTACACAATGAGCAGTTCTTC
15 | TRBJ1-5 | TRBV10-3 | TRBD1 | once | CAIRAGTGGNQPQHF | TGTGCCATCAGGGCCGGAACAGGGGGCAATCAGCCCCAGCATTTT
16 | TRBJ1-6 | TRBV6-1 | NA | NA | CASSGSGSSYNSPLHF | TGTGCCAGCAGTGGCAGCGGGAGCTCCTATAATTCACCCCTCCACTTT
16 | TRBJ2-3 | TRBV7-2 | TRBD2 | NA | CASSLVAGGYTDTQYF | TGTGCCAGCAGCTTAGTAGCGGGGGGGTACACAGATACGCAGTATTTT
16 | TRBJ2-1 | TRBV2 | TRBD2 | NA | CASRRETSWSHNEQFF | TGTGCCAGCAGAAGGGAGACTAGCTGGTCCCACAATGAGCAGTTCTTC
17 | TRBJ1-2 | TRBV7-2 | NA | NA | CASSLLIGSRGNYGYTF | TGTGCCAGCAGCTTACTGATCGGGAGCAGAGGCAACTATGGCTACACCTTC
15 | TRBJ2-3 | TRBV5-1 | TRBD2 | NA | CASSLVGGGTDTQYF | TGCGCCAGCAGCTTGGTTGGCGGGGGAACAGATACGCAGTATTTT
16 | TRBJ2-3 | TRBV25-1 | TRBD2 | NA | CASSEPGGRAADTQYF | TGTGCCAGCAGTGAACCGGGCGGGAGGGCCGCAGATACGCAGTATTTT
13 | TRBJ1-5 | TRBV24-1 | TRBD1 | NA | CATQGRGDQPQHF | TGTGCCACCCAGGGCAGGGGGGATCAGCCCCAGCATTTT
14 | TRBJ2-5 | TRBV19 | TRBD1 | NA | CASSPQGLQETQYF | TGTGCCAGTAGCCCACAGGGGCTACAAGAGACCCAGTACTTC
15 | TRBJ2-1 | TRBV2 | TRBD2 | NA | CANNVLAGRGNEQFF | TGTGCCAACAACGTACTAGCGGGGAGGGGCAATGAGCAGTTCTTC
17 | TRBJ2-1 | TRBV7-8 | TRBD2 | NA | CASSHTVDLAGTNEQFF | TGTGCCAGCAGCCACACCGTAGACTTAGCGGGAACCAATGAGCAGTTCTTC
14 | TRBJ1-5 | TRBV10-2 | TRBD1 | NA | CASSEDRGNQPQHF | TGCGCCAGCAGTGAGGACAGGGGGAATCAGCCCCAGCATTTT
18 | TRBJ2-2 | TRBV10-1 | NA | NA | CASSESLGGSAHSGELFF | TGCGCCAGCAGTGAGAGTTTAGGGGGTTCGGCCCATTCCGGGGAGCTGTTTTTT
13 | TRBJ1-2 | TRBV7-9 | TRBD1 | NA | CASSDRVYYGYTF | TGTGCCAGCAGTGACAGGGTGTACTATGGCTACACCTTC
16 | TRBJ2-5 | TRBV5-1 | TRBD2 | NA | CASSISGTSARETQYF | TGCGCCAGCAGCATATCCGGGACTAGCGCCAGGGAGACCCAATACTTC
17 | TRBJ2-3 | TRBV19 | NA | once | CASSTSPVGASTDTQYF | TGTGCCAGTAGTACCTCCCCAGTAGGGGCTAGCACAGATACGCAGTATTTT
16 | TRBJ2-5 | TRBV15 | TRBD1 | NA | CATSRDPGQGQETQYF | TGTGCCACCAGCAGAGATCCGGGACAGGGGCAAGAGACCCAGTACTTC
15 | TRBJ1-1 | TRBV10-3 | TRBD1 | NA | CAISETGAPNTEAFF | TGTGCCATCAGTGAAACAGGGGCGCCGAACACTGAAGCTTTCTTT
16 | TRBJ2-1 | TRBV3-1/TRBV3-2 | TRBD2 | NA | CASSRSGGQSRNEQFF | TGTGCCAGCAGCAGATCGGGGGGGCAATCGCGCAATGAGCAGTTCTTC
16 | TRBJ2-1 | TRBV6-1 | TRBD2 | NA | CASSDSVSGGYNEQFF | TGTGCCAGCAGTGATTCGGTTAGCGGGGGGTACAATGAGCAGTTCTTC
14 | TRBJ1-3 | TRBV9 | NA | NA | CASSRGRSGNTIYF | TGTGCCAGCTCGCGGGGGAGATCTGGAAACACCATATATTTT
14 | TRBJ1-2 | TRBV6-5 | TRBD1 | NA | CASSLDQGAPGYTF | TGTGCCAGCAGTCTCGATCAGGGGGCGCCTGGCTACACCTTC
14 | TRBJ2-2 | TRBV9 | TRBD1 | NA | CASSRDRTTGELFF | TGTGCCAGCAGCCGGGACAGGACCACCGGGGAGCTGTTTTTT
14 | TRBJ2-5 | TRBV29-1 | NA | once | CSVNKLGVFETQYF | TGCAGCGTCAATAAGCTAGGGGTGTTTGAGACCCAGTACTTC
15 | TRBJ1-3 | TRBV6-5 | NA | NA | CASTPGGFSGNTIYF | TGTGCCAGCACCCCCGGGGGTTTTTCTGGAAACACCATATATTTT
14 | TRBJ1-4 | TRBV19 | NA | NA | CASSRERGGEKLFF | TGTGCCAGTAGTCGCGAACGGGGGGGTGAAAAACTGTTTTTT
16 | TRBJ1-3 | TRBV7-8 | NA | NA | CASSPGGYLSGNTIYF | TGTGCCAGCTCCCCCGGCGGGTATCTCTCTGGAAACACCATATATTTT
13 | TRBJ1-2 | TRBV27 | NA | few | CASSPSWEYGYTF | TGTGCCAGCAGCCCAAGCTGGGAGTATGGCTACACCTTC
16 | TRBJ2-1 | TRBV9 | NA | NA | CASSGTGHSSYNEQFF | TGTGCCAGCAGCGGAACAGGGCACAGCTCCTACAATGAGCAGTTCTTC